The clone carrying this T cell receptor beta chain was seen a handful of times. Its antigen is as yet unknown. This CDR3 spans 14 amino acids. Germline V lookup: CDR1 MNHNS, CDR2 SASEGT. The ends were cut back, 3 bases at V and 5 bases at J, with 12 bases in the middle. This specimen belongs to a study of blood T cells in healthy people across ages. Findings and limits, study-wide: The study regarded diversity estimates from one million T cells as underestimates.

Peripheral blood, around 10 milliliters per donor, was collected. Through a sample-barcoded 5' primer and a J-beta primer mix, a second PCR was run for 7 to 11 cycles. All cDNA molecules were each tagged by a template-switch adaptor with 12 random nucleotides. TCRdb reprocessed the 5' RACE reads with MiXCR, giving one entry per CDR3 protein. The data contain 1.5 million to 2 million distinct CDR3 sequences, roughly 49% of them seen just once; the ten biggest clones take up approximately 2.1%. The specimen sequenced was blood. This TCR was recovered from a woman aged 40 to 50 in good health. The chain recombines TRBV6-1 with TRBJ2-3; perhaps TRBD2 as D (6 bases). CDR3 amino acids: CASSDGGRRDTQYF. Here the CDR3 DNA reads TGTGCCAGCAGTGACGGGGGAAGGAGAGATACGCAGTATTTT.